This note documents a single T cell receptor (beta chain) sequence. Its antigen is as yet unknown. The protocol was immunoSEQ multiplex PCR, while the TCRdb copy is restricted to in-frame clones and leaves out a portion. This sample has about 58,000 clones, with around 90% found just once. Looked up from germline, CDR1 is MNHEY and CDR2 is SVGAGI. The V gene lost 0 bases and the J gene lost 5 bases, with 10 bases spanning the gap. The CDR3 extends over 15 amino acids. The data stem from a study of PD-1 blockade in classical Hodgkin lymphoma. Each and every patient relapsed after autologous stem cell transplantation, and patients got differing brentuximab vedotin exposure. Study-wide results and limits: CD4+ but not CD8+ TCR diversity rose significantly by C4D1.

The sequenced sample was peripheral blood mononuclear cells (PBMCs), obtained before the second cycle of nivolumab. The TCR sequence derives from a human donor with classical Hodgkin lymphoma. The chain recombines TRBV6-5 with TRBJ1-4; possible D gene TRBD1, 6 bases. This CDR3 is CASSYSTGLNEKLFF. Here the CDR3 DNA reads TGTGCCAGCAGTTACTCAACAGGGTTAAATGAAAAACTGTTTTTT.